The 16 T cell receptor beta chains presented below share a single source sample, sequenced in a study of shared clonotypes between healthy human individuals. Libraries were prepared by immunoSEQ multiplex PCR; TCRdb keeps only in-frame clonotypes and omits some of them. Here the sample spans 2 million to 2.5 million clones, 90% to 96% being singletons. The sequenced sample was naive CD4+ T cells sorted from blood. Subset defined: CD45RA+ positively selected. These receptors were collected from a man between 18 and 29 years old in good health.

This chain joins TRBV5-4 and TRBJ1-2; 7 bases match TRBD1. This CDR3 is built from 16 residues. CDR1 and CDR2 (germline): SGHNT, YYREEE (reference sequence). The V and J ends lost 0 bases and 0 bases, in that order; junction bases with no gene match: 5. The CDR3 spells CASSLGGGTPNYGYTF. Here the CDR3 DNA reads TGTGCCAGCAGCTTGGGAGGGGGCACGCCTAACTATGGCTACACCTTC.

In the case of this clone: Other DNA sequences in this sample translate to the same CDR3. The chain is built from TRBV30 and TRBJ1-3; D ambiguous. Germline V lookup: CDR1 GTSNPN, CDR2 SVGIG (reference sequence). The germline V and J ends were trimmed by 0 bases and 2 bases, with 2 bases remaining between them. This CDR3 region has 12 residues. The CDR3 nucleotides are TGTGCCTGGAGTGTAGCTGGAAACACCATATATTTT. Amino acid sequence: CAWSVAGNTIYF.

The chain combines TRBV18 with TRBJ2-7, with D possibly being TRBD1 or TRBD2 (5 bases each). The germline V and J ends were trimmed by 3 bases and 2 bases, with 17 bases remaining between them. The germline V gene encodes CDR1 KGHSH and CDR2 LQKENI. CDR3 length: 16 amino acids. The CDR3 DNA reads as TGTGCCAGCTCACCGTACCCCGGGGCGCAGACCTACGAGCAGTACTTC. Translated: CASSPYPGAQTYEQYF.

This clone was picked up one time. The chain links TRBV5-1 to TRBJ2-7; 7 nucleotides agree with TRBD2. The germline V gene encodes CDR1 SGHRS and CDR2 YFSETQ. The CDR3 sequence is 13 residues long. V lost 4 bases, J lost 4 bases, and 5 bases stayed unmatched. The CDR3 here is CASSPSGEYEQYF. The CDR3 bases are TGCGCCAGCAGCCCTAGCGGTGAATACGAGCAGTACTTC.

J is TRBJ2-1 and V is TRBV5-1, with 10 bases aligning to TRBD2. With V trimmed by 0 bases and J by 9 bases, 6 bases remained unmatched. The CDR3 runs to 15 residues. CDR1 and CDR2 from the germline V gene are SGHRS and YFSETQ. CDR3 amino acids: CASSLEGTSEREQFF. For the CDR3, the DNA is TGCGCCAGCAGCTTGGAAGGGACTAGCGAGCGTGAGCAGTTCTTC.

This rearrangement joins TRBV2 to TRBJ2-1; D might be TRBD1 or TRBD2, each matching 5 bases. From germline, CDR1 is SNHLY and CDR2 FYNNEI. V lost 10 bases and J 7 bases, leaving 20 bases between the germline ends. CDR3 length: 14 residues. The CDR3 spells CAKNRDGKTNEQFF. DNA for the CDR3: TGTGCCAAGAACCGGGACGGAAAAACGAATGAGCAGTTCTTC.

This chain connects TRBV19 to TRBJ1-1, with D unresolved. Germline lookup yields CDR1 LNHDA and CDR2 SQIVND (reference sequence). V was shortened by 1 base and J by 4 bases, with 10 bases between the two germline ends. This CDR3 is 14 amino acids long. CDR3 nucleotide sequence: TGTGCCAGTAGTATAGTCGAGGGAACCACTGAAGCTTTCTTT. The encoded protein is CASSIVEGTTEAFF.

The V call is TRBV11-2, the J call TRBJ1-2; 7 bases map to TRBD1. V lost 1 base, J lost 4 bases, and 3 bases stayed unmatched. The CDR3 length is 14 residues. Germline V gives CDR1 SGHAT, CDR2 FQNNGV. The chain's CDR3 is CASSLVPGGYGYTF. The CDR3, as DNA: TGTGCCAGCAGCTTAGTCCCAGGGGGCTATGGCTACACCTTC.

V gene TRBV7-6 combines with J gene TRBJ1-2; D remains unclear. This CDR3 region has 13 residues. V shed 10 bases and J shed 0 bases, with 12 bases lying between them. Germline V gives CDR1 SGHVS, CDR2 FNYEAQ. For the CDR3, the DNA is TGTGCCACCGGCCCTGGGGCTAACTATGGCTACACCTTC. Translated: CATGPGANYGYTF.

V gene TRBV11-2 combines with J gene TRBJ2-5; the match to TRBD2 covers 9 bases. The ends lost 5 bases at V and 5 bases at J; junction bases unmatched: 12. The germline CDR1 and CDR2 sequences are SGHAT and FQNNGV. CDR3 length: 16 residues. The CDR3 region is CASSPLAGSVGETQYF. For the CDR3, the DNA is TGTGCCAGCAGCCCCCTAGCGGGGAGCGTTGGGGAGACCCAGTACTTC.

This clone has only one observation. The V and J genes are TRBV11-3 and TRBJ2-3, with 14 bases aligning to TRBD2. The CDR3 sequence is 18 residues long. The germline CDR1 and CDR2 sequences are SGHNT and YENEEA. V gave up 2 bases and J gave up 9 bases; unmatched junction bases: 13. CDR3: CASSLSPSGTSGRGTQYF. The DNA of the CDR3 is TGTGCCAGCAGCTTAAGCCCCAGCGGGACTAGCGGGAGAGGAACGCAGTATTTT. The variable domain in full, completed from reference TRBV11-3 and TRBJ2-3, reads EAGVVQSPRYKIIEKKQPVAFWCNPISGHNTLYWYLQNLGQGPELLIRYENEEAVDDSQLPKDRFSAERLKGVDSTLKIQPAELGDSAVYLCASSLSPSGTSGRGTQYFGPGTRLTVL.

The genes are TRBV2 and TRBJ1-2; D is ambiguous. Germline values: CDR1 SNHLY, CDR2 FYNNEI. The CDR3 is made up of 14 amino acids. Trimming pared 9 bases from V and 5 bases from J, leaving 19 bases between. The CDR3 DNA reads TGTGCCAGAAGAATCACAGCGAGTCCGTATGGCTACACCTTC. Translating gives CARRITASPYGYTF. The variable domain in full, with the rest retrieved from reference TRBV2 and TRBJ1-2, is EPEVTQTPSHQVTQMGQEVILRCVPISNHLYFYWYRQILGQKVEFLVSFYNNEISEKSEIFDDQFSVERPDGSNFTLKIRSTKLEDSAMYFCARRITASPYGYTFGSGTRLTVV.

The chain recombines TRBV6-6 with TRBJ2-3, with a possible D match to TRBD1 (5 bases). Trimming stripped 11 bases from V and 9 bases from J, with 18 bases between. The CDR3 extends over 12 amino acids. The germline V gene has CDR1 MNHNY and CDR2 SVGAGI (reference sequence). CDR3 amino acids: CAGATVTGTQYF. CDR3 bases: TGTGCCGGGGCTACAGTGACCGGGACGCAGTATTTT.

The chain uses TRBV7-2 and TRBJ2-5; TRBD2 matches at 10 bases. V gave up 0 bases and J gave up 7 bases; unmatched junction bases: 14. CDR3 length equals 18 residues. Germline V gene lookup returns CDR1 SGHTA and CDR2 FQGNSA. CDR3 DNA sequence: TGTGCCAGCAGCTTAGCGGCTCTAGCGGGAGTTCGGGTGGGGACCCAGTACTTC. Its translation: CASSLAALAGVRVGTQYF.

The rearrangement joins TRBV19 to TRBJ1-2, with D tentatively TRBD1 (5 bases). V gave up 6 bases and J gave up 11 bases, with 13 bases separating them. The CDR3 has 11 residues. CDR1 is LNHDA, CDR2 SQIVND, per germline (reference sequence). The CDR3: CASRVQGSYTF. CDR3 nucleotide sequence: TGTGCCAGTAGGGTGCAGGGTTCATACACCTTC.

V and J are TRBV2 and TRBJ1-1; D gene unclear. V lost 5 bases to trimming and J lost 3 bases, with 4 bases between them. Germline loops: CDR1 SNHLY, CDR2 FYNNEI. The CDR3 consists of 11 residues. CDR3 bases: TGTGCCAGCAGTCGGGACACTGAAGCTTTCTTT. As protein: CASSRDTEAFF.